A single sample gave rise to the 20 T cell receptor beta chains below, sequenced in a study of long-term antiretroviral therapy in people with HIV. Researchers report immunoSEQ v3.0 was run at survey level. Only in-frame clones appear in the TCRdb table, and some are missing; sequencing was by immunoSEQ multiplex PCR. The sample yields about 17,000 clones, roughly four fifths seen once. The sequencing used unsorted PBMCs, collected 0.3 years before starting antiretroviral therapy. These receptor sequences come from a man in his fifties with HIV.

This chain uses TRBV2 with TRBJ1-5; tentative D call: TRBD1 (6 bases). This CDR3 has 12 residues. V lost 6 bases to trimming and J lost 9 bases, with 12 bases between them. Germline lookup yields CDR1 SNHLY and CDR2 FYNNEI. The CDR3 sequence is CASRLTGRPQHF. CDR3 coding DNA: TGTGCCAGCAGGCTCACAGGGCGGCCCCAGCATTTT.

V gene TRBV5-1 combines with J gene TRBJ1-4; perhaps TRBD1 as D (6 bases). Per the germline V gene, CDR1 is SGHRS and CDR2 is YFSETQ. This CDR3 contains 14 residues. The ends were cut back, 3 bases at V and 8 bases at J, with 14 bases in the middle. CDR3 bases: TGCGCCAGCAGCTCAACAGGGCCCGGGGAAAAACTGTTTTTT. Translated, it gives CASSSTGPGEKLFF.

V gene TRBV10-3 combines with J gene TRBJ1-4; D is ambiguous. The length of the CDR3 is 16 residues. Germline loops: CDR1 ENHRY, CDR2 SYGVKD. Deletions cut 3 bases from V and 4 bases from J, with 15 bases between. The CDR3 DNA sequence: TGTGCCATCAGTGAACCGGGTGGTAACAATAATGAAAAACTGTTTTTT. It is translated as CAISEPGGNNNEKLFF.

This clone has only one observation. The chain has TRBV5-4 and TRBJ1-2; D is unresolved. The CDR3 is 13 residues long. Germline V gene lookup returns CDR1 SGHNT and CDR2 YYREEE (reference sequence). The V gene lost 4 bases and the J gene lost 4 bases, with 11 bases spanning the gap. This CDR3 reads CASSEGKAYGYTF. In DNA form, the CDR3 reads TGTGCCAGCAGCGAAGGGAAGGCCTATGGCTACACCTTC.

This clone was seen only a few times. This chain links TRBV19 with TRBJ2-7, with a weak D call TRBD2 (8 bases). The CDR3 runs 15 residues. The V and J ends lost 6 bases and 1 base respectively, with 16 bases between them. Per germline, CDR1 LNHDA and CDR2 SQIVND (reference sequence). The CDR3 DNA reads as TGTGCCAGTAGGGACAGGCGGGGGGAATCCTACGAGCAGTACTTC. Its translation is CASRDRRGESYEQYF.

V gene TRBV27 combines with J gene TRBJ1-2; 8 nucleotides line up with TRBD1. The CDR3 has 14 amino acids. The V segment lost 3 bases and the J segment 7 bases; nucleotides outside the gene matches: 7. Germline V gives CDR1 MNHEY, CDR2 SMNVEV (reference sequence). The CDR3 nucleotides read TGTGCCAGCAGTTTCAAGGGACAGGTCGGTGGCTACACCTTC. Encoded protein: CASSFKGQVGGYTF.

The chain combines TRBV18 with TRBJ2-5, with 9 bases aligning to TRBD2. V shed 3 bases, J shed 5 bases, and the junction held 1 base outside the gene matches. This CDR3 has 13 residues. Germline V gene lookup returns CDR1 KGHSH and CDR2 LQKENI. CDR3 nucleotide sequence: TGTGCCAGCTCACCTAGCGGGGGTGAGACCCAGTACTTC. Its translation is CASSPSGGETQYF.

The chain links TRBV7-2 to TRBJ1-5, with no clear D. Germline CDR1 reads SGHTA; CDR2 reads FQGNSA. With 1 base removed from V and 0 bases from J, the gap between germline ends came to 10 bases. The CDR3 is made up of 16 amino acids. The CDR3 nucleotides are TGTGCCAGCAGCTTAGGGGCAGAGTTTAGCAATCAGCCCCAGCATTTT. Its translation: CASSLGAEFSNQPQHF.

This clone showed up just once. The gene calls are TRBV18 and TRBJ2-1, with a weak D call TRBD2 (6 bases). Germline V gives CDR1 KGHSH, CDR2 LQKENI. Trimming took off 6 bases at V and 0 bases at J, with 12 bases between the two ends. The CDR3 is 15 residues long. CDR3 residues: CASSMLEGSYNEQFF. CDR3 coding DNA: TGTGCCAGCTCCATGTTGGAGGGCTCCTACAATGAGCAGTTCTTC.

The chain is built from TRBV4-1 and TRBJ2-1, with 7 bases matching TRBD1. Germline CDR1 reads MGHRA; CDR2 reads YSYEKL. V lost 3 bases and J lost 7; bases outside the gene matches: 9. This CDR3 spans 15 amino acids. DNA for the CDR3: TGCGCCAGCAGCCACAGGACAGGAAATATAAATGAGCAGTTCTTC. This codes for CASSHRTGNINEQFF.

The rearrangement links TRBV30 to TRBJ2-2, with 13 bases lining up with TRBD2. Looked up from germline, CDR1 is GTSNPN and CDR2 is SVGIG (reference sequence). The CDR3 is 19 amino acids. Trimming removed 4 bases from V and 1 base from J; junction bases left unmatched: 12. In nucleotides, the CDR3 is TGTGCCTGGAATCCCTATGCCGGGACTAGCGGGGAGAACACCGGGGAGCTGTTTTTT. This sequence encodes CAWNPYAGTSGENTGELFF. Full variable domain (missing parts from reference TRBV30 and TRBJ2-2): SQTIHQWPATLVQPVGSPLSLECTVEGTSNPNLYWYRQAAGRGLQLLFYSVGIGQISSEVPQNLSASRPQDRQFILSSKKLLLSDSGFYLCAWNPYAGTSGENTGELFFGEGSRLTVL.

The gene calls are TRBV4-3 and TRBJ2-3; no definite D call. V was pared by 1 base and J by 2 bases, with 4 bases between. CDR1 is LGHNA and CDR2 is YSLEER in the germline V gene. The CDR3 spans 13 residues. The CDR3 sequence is CASSQGATDTQYF. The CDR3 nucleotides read TGCGCCAGCAGCCAAGGGGCCACAGATACGCAGTATTTT.

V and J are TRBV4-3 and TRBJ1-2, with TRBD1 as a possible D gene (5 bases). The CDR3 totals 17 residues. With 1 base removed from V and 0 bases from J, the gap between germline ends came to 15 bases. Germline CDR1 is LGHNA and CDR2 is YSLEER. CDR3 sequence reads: CASSQVQGPPSNYGYTF. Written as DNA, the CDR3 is TGCGCCAGCAGCCAAGTCCAGGGTCCCCCCTCTAACTATGGCTACACCTTC.

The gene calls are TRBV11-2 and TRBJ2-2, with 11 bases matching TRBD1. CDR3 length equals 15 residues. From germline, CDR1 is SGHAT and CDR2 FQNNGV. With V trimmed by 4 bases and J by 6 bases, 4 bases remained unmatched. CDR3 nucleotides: TGTGCCAGCAGCTCGCCGGGACAGGGGGCCGGGGAGCTGTTTTTT. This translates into CASSSPGQGAGELFF. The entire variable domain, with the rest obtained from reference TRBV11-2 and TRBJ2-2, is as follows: EAGVAQSPRYKIIEKRQSVAFWCNPISGHATLYWYQQILGQGPKLLIQFQNNGVVDDSQLPKDRFSAERLKGVDSTLKIQPAKLEDSAVYLCASSSPGQGAGELFFGEGSRLTVL.

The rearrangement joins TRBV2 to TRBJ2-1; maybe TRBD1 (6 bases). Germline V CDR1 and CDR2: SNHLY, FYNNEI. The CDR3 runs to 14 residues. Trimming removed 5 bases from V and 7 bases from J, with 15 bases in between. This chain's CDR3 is CASSSRVGGNEQFF. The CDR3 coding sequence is TGTGCCAGCAGTAGCAGAGTAGGGGGAAATGAGCAGTTCTTC.

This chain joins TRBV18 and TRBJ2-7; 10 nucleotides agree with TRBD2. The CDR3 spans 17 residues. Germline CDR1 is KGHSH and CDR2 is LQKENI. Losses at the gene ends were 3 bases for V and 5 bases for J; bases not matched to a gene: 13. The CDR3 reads CASSPPGVAGGIDEQYF. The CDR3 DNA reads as TGTGCCAGCTCACCCCCCGGGGTAGCGGGAGGTATCGACGAGCAGTACTTC.

CDR3: CSVVRGLPHEQYF. For the CDR3, the DNA is TGCAGCGTTGTCCGGGGATTACCTCACGAGCAGTACTTC. V usage is TRBV29-1 and J usage is TRBJ2-7, with a weak D call TRBD2 (5 bases). Trimming stripped 4 bases from V and 5 bases from J, with 15 bases between. Germline CDR1 reads SQVTM; CDR2 reads ANQGSEA. The CDR3 totals 13 residues.

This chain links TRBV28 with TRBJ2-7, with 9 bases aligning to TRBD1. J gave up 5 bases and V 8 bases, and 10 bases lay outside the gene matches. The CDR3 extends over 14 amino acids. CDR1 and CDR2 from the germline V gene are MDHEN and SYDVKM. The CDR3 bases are TGTGCCAGCGTCCCCCGGGACAGGGTTCACGAGCAGTACTTC. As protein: CASVPRDRVHEQYF.

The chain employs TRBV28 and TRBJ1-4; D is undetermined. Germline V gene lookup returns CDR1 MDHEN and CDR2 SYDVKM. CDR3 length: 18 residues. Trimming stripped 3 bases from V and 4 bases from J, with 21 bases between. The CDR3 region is CASSFEVSTTTGNEKLFF. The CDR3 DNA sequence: TGTGCCAGCAGTTTTGAGGTATCAACAACAACGGGTAATGAAAAACTGTTTTTT.

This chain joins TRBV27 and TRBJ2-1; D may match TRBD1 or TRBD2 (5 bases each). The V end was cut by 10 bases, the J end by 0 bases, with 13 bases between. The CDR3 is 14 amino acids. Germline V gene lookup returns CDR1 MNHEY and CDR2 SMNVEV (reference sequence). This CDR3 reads CAIGWGISYNEQFF. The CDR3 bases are TGTGCCATCGGTTGGGGGATCTCCTACAATGAGCAGTTCTTC.